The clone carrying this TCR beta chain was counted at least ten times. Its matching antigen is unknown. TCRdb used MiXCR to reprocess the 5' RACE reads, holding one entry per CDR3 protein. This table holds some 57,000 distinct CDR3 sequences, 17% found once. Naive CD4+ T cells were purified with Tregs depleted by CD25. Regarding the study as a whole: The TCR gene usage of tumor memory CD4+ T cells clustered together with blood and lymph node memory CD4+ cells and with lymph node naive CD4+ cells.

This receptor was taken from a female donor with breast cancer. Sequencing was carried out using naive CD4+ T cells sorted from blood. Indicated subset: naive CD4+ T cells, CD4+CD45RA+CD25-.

Written as DNA, the CDR3 is TGCAGCGTTGTTACTAGCGGGAGGGCCTCTAGTAGCGATGAGCAGTTCTTC. It yields the protein CSVVTSGRASSSDEQFF. The chain links TRBV29-1 to TRBJ2-1; 13 positions match TRBD2. V trimming: 4 bases; J trimming: 8 bases; junction bases outside the gene matches: 14. This CDR3 is 17 amino acids long. Germline loops: CDR1 SQVTM, CDR2 ANQGSEA.